The entry that follows covers one TCR beta chain sequence. Its matching antigen is unknown. These data originate in a study of blood T cells in healthy people across ages. Study-wide results and caveats: When set beside aged donors, long-lived donors presented more naive CD4+ cells and higher diversity. Naive T cell percentage showed a strong correlation with TCR beta diversity. Conclusively comparing naive with antigen-experienced cells was impossible with unsorted PBMCs.

Healthy Caucasian individuals from Russia aged about 6 to 90 served as donors. The authors ran a second PCR of about 6 to 12 cycles using a sample-barcoded 5' primer and a J-beta primer mix. TCRdb re-derived calls from the 5' RACE reads in MiXCR, one entry per CDR3 protein. The repertoire has roughly 1.4 million distinct CDR3 sequences, roughly 59% of them found once; the top ten carry about 6.7%. The CDR3 spans 12 residues. The germline gives CDR1 DFQATT, CDR2 SNEGSKA (reference sequence). The V end was cut by 5 bases, the J end by 2 bases, with 7 bases between. Sequenced material: blood. The rearrangement joins TRBV20-1 to TRBJ2-1; D not resolved. The origin of this receptor is a man between 18 and 29 years old in good health. The CDR3: CSAAAAYNEQFF. The CDR3 bases are TGCAGTGCTGCAGCCGCCTACAATGAGCAGTTCTTC.